This T cell receptor (beta chain) was identified during a study of kidney transplant recipient with SARS-CoV-2 infection. TCRdb passed the reads through MiXCR, listing each CDR3 protein once. This table has 200,000 to 300,000 distinct CDR3 sequences, about 30% appearing once. The germline V and J ends were trimmed by 7 bases and 2 bases, with 11 bases remaining between them. Germline loops: CDR1 MNHEY, CDR2 SVGEGT. The CDR3 has 14 amino acids. At least ten counts were recorded for this clonotype. The sample here was a blood sample, taken at baseline and on day 111 from a kidney transplant recipient. This sequence joins TRBV6-2 or TRBV6-3 and TRBJ2-2, with D possibly matching TRBD1 (6 bases). This clonotype was sampled from a male patient aged 30 to 40 who had COVID-19 and was a kidney transplant recipient. Some T cells may be supplied by the graft donor. CDR3 residues: CASIAGDNTGELFF. CDR3 DNA: TGTGCCAGCATAGCAGGGGATAACACCGGGGAGCTGTTTTTT.